The 3 T cell receptor beta chains below come from one sample, sequenced in a study of blood T cell repertoires in COVID-19. Assay: immunoSEQ multiplex PCR; the TCRdb copy retains only in-frame clones and omits some. Of approximately 270,000 clones in the sample, approximately 90% are singletons; the top ten hold just under 6.5%. Sequenced material: peripheral blood. The receptors here all came from a woman in her 30s with COVID-19, enrolled during active disease.

The rearrangement joins TRBV19 to TRBJ1-6; D perhaps matches TRBD1 (5 bases). The V end was cut by 11 bases, the J end by 6 bases, with 20 bases between. Germline-derived CDR1 and CDR2 are LNHDA and SQIVND (reference sequence). The CDR3 length is 15 residues. CDR3 bases: TGTGCCGGTCTCAGGGTTGAGTTAGGTAATTCACCCCTCCACTTT. It is translated as CAGLRVELGNSPLHF.

This chain connects TRBV5-4 to TRBJ1-1; perhaps TRBD1 as D (6 bases). V lost 2 bases, J lost 1 base, and 9 bases lay in between. CDR1 is SGHNT and CDR2 is YYREEE in the germline V gene (reference sequence). The CDR3 is 14 residues long. The CDR3 DNA follows: TGTGCCAGCAGCTTATGGGACACGAACACTGAAGCTTTCTTT. Translation: CASSLWDTNTEAFF.

The V and J genes are TRBV10-2 and TRBJ1-1; D call uncertain. CDR1 is WSHSY, CDR2 SAAADI, per germline. CDR3 length: 13 residues. The V and J ends lost 4 bases and 4 bases respectively, with 10 bases between them. CDR3 protein: CASSVNGATEAFF. DNA for the CDR3: TGCGCCAGCAGTGTTAATGGAGCCACTGAAGCTTTCTTT.